A selection of T cell receptor beta chains follows, all from one sample in a study of T cell changes during pregnancy in multiple sclerosis. Here immunoSEQ multiplex PCR was the method, and the copy in TCRdb shows in-frame clones only, minus some. The sample consists of some 80,000 clones, approximately 95% of them appearing once. This specimen consisted of CD4+ T cells from peripheral blood mononuclear cells, obtained after pregnancy. The receptor set was obtained from a female donor with multiple sclerosis, enrolled in a pregnancy study. CDR3s leave out the opening cysteine and the closing phenylalanine or tryptophan. Size is stated for part of the rows, as once, few or many counts, or as a class when the clone is expanded.

V: TRBV5-1
length: 12
size: NA
CDR3: ASSRGGGNTEAF

V: TRBV29-1
length: 13
size: NA
CDR3: SGRREAPRADTQY

V: TRBV30
length: 11
size: NA
CDR3: ASRFGQGNGYT

V: TRBV9
length: 14
size: NA
CDR3: ASSLGQGLTNTEAF

V: TRBV19
length: 13
size: NA
CDR3: ASSIGGTNQETQY

V: TRBV9
length: 14
size: NA
CDR3: ASNRGVAGADGELF

V: TRBV30
length: 15
size: NA
CDR3: AWSPFGSGTGANVLT

V: TRBV6-6
length: 13
size: NA
CDR3: ASSPPGMNSYEQY

V: TRBV9
length: 12
size: NA
CDR3: ASSVADRSYGYT

V: TRBV7-9
length: 11
size: NA
CDR3: ASGPGSSETQY

V: TRBV27
length: 11
size: NA
CDR3: ASSTGQRLTQH

V: TRBV2
length: 11
size: NA
CDR3: ASSTTMNTEAF

V: TRBV5-8
length: 13
size: NA
CDR3: ASSSFLLVRREQF

V: TRBV23-1
length: 18
size: NA
CDR3: ASGSRLSLGGTGEGYEQY

V: TRBV28
length: 12
size: NA
CDR3: ASSGSGRAYEQY

V: TRBV2
length: 14
size: NA
CDR3: ASSQETGRSGNTIY

V: TRBV11-2
length: 12
size: NA
CDR3: ASTIPGSYNEQF

V: TRBV5-1
length: 13
size: once
CDR3: ASSLESRGQETQY

V: TRBV4-2
length: 15
size: NA
CDR3: ASSPTLAGGSDNEQF

V: TRBV28
length: 13
size: NA
CDR3: ASSLRTGGSQPQH

V: TRBV15
length: 10
size: NA
CDR3: ATSRMEEEQF

V: TRBV10-1
length: 16
size: NA
CDR3: ASSEWLAEYSGANVLT

V: TRBV5-1
length: 11
size: NA
CDR3: ASSRGGSYEQY

V: TRBV7-2
length: 14
size: NA
CDR3: ASSAGLAGVTGELF